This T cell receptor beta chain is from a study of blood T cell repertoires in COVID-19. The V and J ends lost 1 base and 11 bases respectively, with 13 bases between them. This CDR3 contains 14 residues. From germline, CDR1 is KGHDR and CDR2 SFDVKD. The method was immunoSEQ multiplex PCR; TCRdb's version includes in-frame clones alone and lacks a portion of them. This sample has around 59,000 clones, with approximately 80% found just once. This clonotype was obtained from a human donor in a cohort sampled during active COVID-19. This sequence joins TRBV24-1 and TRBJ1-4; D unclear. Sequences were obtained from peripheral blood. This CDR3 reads CATSDFGLNGKLFF. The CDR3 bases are TGTGCCACCAGTGATTTTGGTCTGAACGGGAAACTGTTTTTT.